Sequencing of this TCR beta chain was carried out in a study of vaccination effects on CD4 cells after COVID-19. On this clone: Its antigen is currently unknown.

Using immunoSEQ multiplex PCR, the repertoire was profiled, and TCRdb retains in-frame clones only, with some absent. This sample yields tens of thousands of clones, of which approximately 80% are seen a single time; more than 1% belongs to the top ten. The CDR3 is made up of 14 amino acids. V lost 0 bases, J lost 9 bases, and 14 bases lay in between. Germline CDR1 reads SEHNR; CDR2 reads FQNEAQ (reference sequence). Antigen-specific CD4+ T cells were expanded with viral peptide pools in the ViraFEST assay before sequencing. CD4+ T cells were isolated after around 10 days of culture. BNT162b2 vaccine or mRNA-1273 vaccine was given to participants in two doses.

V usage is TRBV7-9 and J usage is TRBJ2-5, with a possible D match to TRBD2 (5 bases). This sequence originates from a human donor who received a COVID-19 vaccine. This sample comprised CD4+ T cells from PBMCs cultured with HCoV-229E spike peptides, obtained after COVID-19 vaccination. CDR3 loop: CASSLAGRVGSQYF. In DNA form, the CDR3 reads TGTGCCAGCAGCTTAGCAGGGAGAGTCGGGTCCCAGTACTTC.